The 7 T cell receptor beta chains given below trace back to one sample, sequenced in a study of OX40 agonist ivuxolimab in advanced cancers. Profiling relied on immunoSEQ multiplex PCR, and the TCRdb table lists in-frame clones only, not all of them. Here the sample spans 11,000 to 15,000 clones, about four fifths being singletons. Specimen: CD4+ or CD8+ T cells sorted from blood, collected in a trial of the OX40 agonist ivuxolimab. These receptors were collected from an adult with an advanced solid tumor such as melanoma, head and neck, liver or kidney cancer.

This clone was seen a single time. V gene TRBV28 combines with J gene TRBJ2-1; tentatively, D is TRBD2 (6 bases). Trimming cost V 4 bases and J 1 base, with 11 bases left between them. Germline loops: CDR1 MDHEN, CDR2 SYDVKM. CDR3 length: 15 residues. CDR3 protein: CASSSPRESYNEQFF. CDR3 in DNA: TGTGCCAGCAGTTCACCGCGGGAATCCTACAATGAGCAGTTCTTC. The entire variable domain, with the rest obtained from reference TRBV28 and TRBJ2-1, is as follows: DVKVTQSSRYLVKRTGEKVFLECVQDMDHENMFWYRQDPGLGLRLIYFSYDVKMKEKGDIPEGYSVSREKKERFSLILESASTNQTSMYLCASSSPRESYNEQFFGPGTRLTVL.

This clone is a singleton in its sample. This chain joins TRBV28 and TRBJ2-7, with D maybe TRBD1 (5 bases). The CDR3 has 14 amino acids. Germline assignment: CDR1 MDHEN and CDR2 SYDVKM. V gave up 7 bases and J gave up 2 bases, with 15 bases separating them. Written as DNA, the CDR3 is TGTGCCAGCAACCCTGACAGACCGGCCTACGAGCAGTACTTC. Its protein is CASNPDRPAYEQYF. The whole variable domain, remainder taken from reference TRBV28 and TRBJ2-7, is DVKVTQSSRYLVKRTGEKVFLECVQDMDHENMFWYRQDPGLGLRLIYFSYDVKMKEKGDIPEGYSVSREKKERFSLILESASTNQTSMYLCASNPDRPAYEQYFGPGTRLTVT.

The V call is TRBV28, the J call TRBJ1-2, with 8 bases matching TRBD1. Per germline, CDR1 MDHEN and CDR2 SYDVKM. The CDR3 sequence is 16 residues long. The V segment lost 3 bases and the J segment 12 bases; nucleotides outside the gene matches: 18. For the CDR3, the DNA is TGTGCCAGCAGTTTTCCCCTCACGACAGGGGAATTCCCTGACACCTTC. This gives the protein CASSFPLTTGEFPDTF.

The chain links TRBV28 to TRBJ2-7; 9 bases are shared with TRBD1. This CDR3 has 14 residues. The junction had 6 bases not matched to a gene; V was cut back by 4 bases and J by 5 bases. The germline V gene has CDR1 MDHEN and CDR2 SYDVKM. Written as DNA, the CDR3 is TGTGCCAGCAGTTACACAGGGGGCAGTGACGAGCAGTACTTC. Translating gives CASSYTGGSDEQYF.

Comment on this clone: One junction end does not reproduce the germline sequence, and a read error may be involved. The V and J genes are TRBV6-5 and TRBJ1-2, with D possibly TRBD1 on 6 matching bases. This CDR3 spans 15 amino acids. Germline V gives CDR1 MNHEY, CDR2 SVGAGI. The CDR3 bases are TGTGCCATCAGTGGGGAAACGGGGGCCTGGGATGGCTACACCTTC. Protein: CAISGETGAWDGYTF.

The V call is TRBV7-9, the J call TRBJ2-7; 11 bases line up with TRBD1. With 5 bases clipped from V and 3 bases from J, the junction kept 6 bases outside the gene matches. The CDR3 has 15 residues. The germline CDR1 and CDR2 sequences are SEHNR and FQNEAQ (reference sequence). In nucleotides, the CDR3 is TGTGCCAGCAGCGACAGGGGACAGGGGGTCTACGAGCAGTACTTC. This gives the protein CASSDRGQGVYEQYF. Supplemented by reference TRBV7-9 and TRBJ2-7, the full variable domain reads DTGVSQNPRHKITKRGQNVTFRCDPISEHNRLYWYRQTLGQGPEFLTYFQNEAQLEKSRLLSDRFSAERPKGSFSTLEIQRTEQGDSAMYLCASSDRGQGVYEQYFGPGTRLTVT.

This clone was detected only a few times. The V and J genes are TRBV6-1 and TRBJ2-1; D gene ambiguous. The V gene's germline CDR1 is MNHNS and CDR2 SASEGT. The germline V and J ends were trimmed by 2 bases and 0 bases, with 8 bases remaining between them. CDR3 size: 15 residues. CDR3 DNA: TGTGCCAGCAGTGAACTTGGCGGCTCCTACAATGAGCAGTTCTTC. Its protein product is CASSELGGSYNEQFF.